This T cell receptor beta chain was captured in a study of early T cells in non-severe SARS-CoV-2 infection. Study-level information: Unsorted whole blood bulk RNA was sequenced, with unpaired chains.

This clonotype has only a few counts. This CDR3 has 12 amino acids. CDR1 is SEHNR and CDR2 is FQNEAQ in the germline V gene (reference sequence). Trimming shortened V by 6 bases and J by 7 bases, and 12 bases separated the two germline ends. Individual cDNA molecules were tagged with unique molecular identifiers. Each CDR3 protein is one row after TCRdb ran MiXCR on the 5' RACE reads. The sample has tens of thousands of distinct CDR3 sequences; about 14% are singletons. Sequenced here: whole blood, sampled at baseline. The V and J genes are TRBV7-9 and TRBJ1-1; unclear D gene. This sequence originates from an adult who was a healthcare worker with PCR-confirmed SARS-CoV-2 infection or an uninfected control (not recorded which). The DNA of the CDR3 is TGTGCCAGCAGTACCAACAGAGTTGAAGCTTTCTTT. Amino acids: CASSTNRVEAFF.